This TCR beta chain was documented in a study of T-cell memory formation after mild COVID-19. This clonotype was picked up a small number of times. The V gene lost 2 bases and the J gene lost 6 bases, with 9 bases spanning the gap. This CDR3 is built from 12 residues. The germline gives CDR1 SGHDT, CDR2 YYEEEE. TCRdb reprocessed the 5' RACE reads via MiXCR and lists one record per CDR3 protein. Among 300,000 to 350,000 distinct CDR3 sequences listed, around 13% were seen once. The clonotype originates from a man younger than 35 who had mild COVID-19 (a few samples of this study predate the infection). Cell type and time point are not known. The sequenced sample was PBMCs or a T cell subset sorted from them (not recorded which). V is TRBV5-6 and J is TRBJ2-7; D is unresolved. CDR3 bases: TGTGCCAGCAGCTTCGACTTGGCCGAGCAGTACTTC. It translates to CASSFDLAEQYF. Looking up the rest from reference TRBV5-6 and TRBJ2-7 gives the full variable domain: DAGVTQSPTHLIKTRGQQVTLRCSPKSGHDTVSWYQQALGQGPQFIFQYYEEEERQRGNFPDRFSGHQFPNYSSELNVNALLLGDSALYLCASSFDLAEQYFGPGTRLTVT.